Sequencing of this T cell receptor beta chain was carried out in a study of cytomegalovirus exposure and HLA in healthy donors. General study results and limits: CMV serostatus was the only recorded immune exposure for donors. Roughly uniform sequencing depth across donors was assumed, possibly incorrectly. The number of N-insertions in an Asian-associated ancestry cluster was reportedly below the roughly 620-donor mean in a later analysis. In a later analysis, common viral pathogens appeared linked to several of the most significant clusters.

As regards this clone: Its antigen is unidentified.

The PCR employed 60 Vbeta primers together with 13 Jbeta primers. Profiling relied on immunoSEQ multiplex PCR, and the TCRdb table lists in-frame clones only, not all of them. The sample table includes tens of thousands of clones. Germline CDR1 and CDR2: SGHRS and YFSETQ. The CDR3 loop spans 14 amino acids. The clonotype was recovered from a man in his forties or fifties in good health and CMV-seronegative. Sequences were obtained from PBMCs. The rearrangement links TRBV5-1 to TRBJ2-5; weak D call: TRBD1 (6 bases). The J call may not be correct, given that the DNA end is closer to TRBJ2-7. CDR3 region: CASSRDRPSYEQYF. The CDR3 DNA is TGCGCCAGCAGCCGTGACAGGCCTTCCTACGAGCAGTACTTC.